This entry describes one T cell receptor (beta chain). Antigen specificity is unknown. The data belong to a study of brain metastases from non-small cell lung cancer. General study points: Paired brain metastases and primary tumors largely shared TCR repertoires.

Sequencing was performed with immunoSEQ multiplex PCR; in TCRdb, only in-frame clones are kept and a portion is missing. Of 200 or so clones in the sample, around nine tenths were seen once. The CDR3 totals 14 residues. In germline, CDR1 is MNHEY, CDR2 SMNVEV (reference sequence). The V and J ends lost 7 bases and 3 bases respectively, with 15 bases between them. This clonotype was sampled from a donor over 35 with non-small cell lung cancer. The sample taken for sequencing was tissue from a brain metastasis. This sequence joins TRBV27 and TRBJ1-2, with TRBD1 as a possible D gene (6 bases). The CDR3 loop is CASNRAGADYGYTF. For the CDR3, the DNA is TGTGCCAGCAACAGGGCAGGGGCTGACTATGGCTACACCTTC.